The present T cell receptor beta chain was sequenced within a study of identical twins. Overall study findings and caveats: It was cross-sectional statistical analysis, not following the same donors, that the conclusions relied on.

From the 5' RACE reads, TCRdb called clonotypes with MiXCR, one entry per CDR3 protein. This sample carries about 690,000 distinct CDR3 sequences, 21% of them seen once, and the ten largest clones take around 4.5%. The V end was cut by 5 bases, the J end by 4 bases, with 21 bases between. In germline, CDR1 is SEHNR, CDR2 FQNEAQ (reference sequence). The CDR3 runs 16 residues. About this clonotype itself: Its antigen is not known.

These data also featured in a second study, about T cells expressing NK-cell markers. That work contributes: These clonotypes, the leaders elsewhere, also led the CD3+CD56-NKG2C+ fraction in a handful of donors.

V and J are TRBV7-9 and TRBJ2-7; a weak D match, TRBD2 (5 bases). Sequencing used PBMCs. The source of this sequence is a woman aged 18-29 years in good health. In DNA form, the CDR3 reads TGTGCCAGCAGCCTCAAATGGGGAGAAGGGATGTACGAGCAGTACTTC. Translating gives CASSLKWGEGMYEQYF.